The following is a T cell receptor (beta chain) sequence with its context. Which antigen it targets is not known. Per-base quality was not reported, and no clone a single base away is much larger than it. The protocol used for the library was the immunoSEQ multiplex PCR assay. To provide template for TCR sequencing, every sample had RNA extracted and reverse transcribed into cDNA. First-strand cDNA was synthesized with SuperScript III using a 2:1 mix of oligo-dT and random hexamers. A synthetic immune receptor repertoire was used to assess amplification bias, and residual bias was removed computationally. In the authors' own workflow: Raw reads were preprocessed to remove errors, and CDR3 was defined by IMGT conventions from the conserved cysteine to phenylalanine. Clonality was calculated as 1 minus Shannon entropy normalized by log2 of the number of productive unique TCRs. CD4 or CD8 identity of scalp clones was inferred by cross-referencing scalp TCRbeta sequences with sorted blood CD4 and CD8 repertoires. TCRdb holds this immuneACCESS table with in-frame rearrangements only. Some clones are missing; in checked studies, unresolved V genes explain under half, and the rest has no known cause. V, J and clone size reflect that table, while D and trimming were determined from the DNA. In all, the sample holds about 97,000 clones, and 41% of those were seen once. The ten biggest clones cover around 1.4% of the sample.

From alopecia areata patients, peripheral blood was collected along with lesional scalp punch biopsies. After PBMCs were isolated by density centrifugation and stained for CD3, CD4 and CD8, a FACSAria was used to sort CD4+ and CD8+ T cells. In the germline V gene, CDR1 corresponds to SGHRS and CDR2 to YFSETQ. Spanning cysteine to phenylalanine, the CDR3 consists of 12 amino acids. Just CDR3 DNA is preserved here, 36 bases in frame from base 1. V drops 0 bases and J drops 8 bases, leaving 8 bases in between. These data are taken from a study of CD8+ T cells in alopecia areata (dated by TCRdb to between 2017 and 2018). Background on the whole study: The treated patients, all with moderate-to-severe alopecia areata, were enrolled in an open-label pilot trial of oral tofacitinib given at 5 to 10 mg twice daily. Patients stayed on tofacitinib for 6 to 18 months and then had 6 months of follow-up off drug so that delayed response and recurrence could be assessed. RNA came from the PAXgene miRNA kit for fixed scalp, the miRNeasy kit for PBMCs, and the RNeasy kit for mouse skin. TCRbeta CDR3 regions were amplified by immunoSEQ multiplex PCR using 35 Vbeta forward and 13 Jbeta reverse primers. Scalp tissue and sorted CD4+ and CD8+ peripheral blood T cells from patchy and totalis/universalis alopecia areata patients and from healthy controls were covered by human TCRbeta sequencing. Scalp clonality was compared across normal scalp (n=4), patchy alopecia areata scalp (n=8), and alopecia totalis/universalis scalp (n=8). To study T cell clonal expansion in alopecia areata, the researchers applied high-throughput TCRbeta sequencing to both the C3H/HeJ mouse model and human patients. Tofacitinib-treated patients had biopsies at baseline and at 4 and 24 weeks of treatment, with a later scalp biopsy in several patients. On the study overall, not on this receptor specifically: Higher clonality and more expanded CD8+ clones were observed in lesional scalp than in normal scalp, particularly in alopecia totalis/universalis, a finding suggestive of antigenic drive. TCR sequences shared between patients were less clear than in mice, possibly partly because of HLA diversity in the patient population. Unlike mouse skin, which is dominated by gammadelta T cells, normal human skin has resident alphabeta T cells that are also sequenced, and this complicates analysis of the scalp TCR repertoire.

The receptor comes from a human donor with alopecia areata. The sequence is built from TRBV5-1 and TRBJ1-2; confidence is insufficient to name the D gene. Sequencing was carried out using CD4+ T cells sorted from blood. The CDR3 region: CASSLDPGGYTF. The sequenced DNA: TGCGCCAGCAGCTTGGATCCCGGCGGCTACACCTTC.